This passage covers 14 T cell receptor beta chains from one sample sequenced in a study of post-analysis software for immune sequencing data. Prepared TCR beta cDNA libraries contained unique molecular identifiers. TCRdb recomputed calls from the PCR reads with MiXCR, one row per CDR3 protein. This sample has around 160,000 distinct CDR3 sequences, with under 40% found just once. The sample here was blood, taken after autologous hematopoietic stem cell transplantation. The receptor set was obtained from a girl between 5 and 17 years old with multiple sclerosis.

This clonotype was found a few times. This chain uses TRBV20-1 with TRBJ2-1, with D possibly called TRBD1 or TRBD2 (6 bases each). The CDR3 totals 15 residues. Between the trimmed V and J ends, which lost 3 bases and 0 bases, there was a span of 12 bases. Per germline, CDR1 DFQATT and CDR2 SNEGSKA (reference sequence). The CDR3 DNA sequence: TGCAGTGCTAGTACGGGGGCTAGCTCCTACAATGAGCAGTTCTTC. It translates to CSASTGASSYNEQFF.

This chain uses TRBV4-2 with TRBJ2-6; maybe TRBD1 (5 bases). Germline values: CDR1 LGHNA, CDR2 YNFKEQ. CDR3 size: 16 residues. The V end was cut by 0 bases, the J end by 1 base, with 7 bases between. The CDR3: CASSQEPGSGANVLTF. CDR3 in DNA: TGTGCCAGCAGCCAAGAACCAGGGTCTGGGGCCAACGTCCTGACTTTC.

The chain carries TRBV20-1 and TRBJ2-1; 7 bases fit TRBD2. The CDR3 spans 14 residues. Per germline, CDR1 DFQATT and CDR2 SNEGSKA (reference sequence). J lost 3 bases, V lost 1 base, and 3 bases had no gene match. This chain's CDR3 is CSARGAGSYNEQFF. In DNA, the CDR3 is TGCAGTGCTAGAGGAGCGGGAAGCTACAATGAGCAGTTCTTC.

This clonotype was seen a few times. The rearrangement joins TRBV10-2 to TRBJ2-3, with D maybe TRBD2 (5 bases). The CDR3 contains 17 residues. V dropped 4 bases and J dropped 1 base, with 18 bases sitting between them. Per germline, CDR1 WSHSY and CDR2 SAAADI. The CDR3, as DNA: TGCGCCAGCAGTGCCCCAACCACTAGGAGAGGCACAGATACGCAGTATTTT. It yields the protein CASSAPTTRRGTDTQYF.

The rearrangement joins TRBV5-1 to TRBJ1-1, with TRBD1 identical over 7 bases. From germline, CDR1 is SGHRS and CDR2 YFSETQ. Trimming removed 4 bases from V and 3 bases from J; junction bases left unmatched: 3. The CDR3 length is 13 residues. CDR3 region: CASSTTGDTEAFF. CDR3 bases: TGCGCCAGCAGCACTACAGGGGACACTGAAGCTTTCTTT. The whole variable domain, remainder taken from reference TRBV5-1 and TRBJ1-1, is KAGVTQTPRYLIKTRGQQVTLSCSPISGHRSVSWYQQTPGQGLQFLFEYFSETQRNKGNFPGRFSGRQFSNSRSEMNVSTLELGDSALYLCASSTTGDTEAFFGQGTRLTVV.

This clonotype was counted a few times. CDR3 DNA: TGTGCCTGGAGTGGGCAGGGCTCCACCTACGAGCAGTACTTC. Its protein product is CAWSGQGSTYEQYF. The chain employs TRBV30 and TRBJ2-1; D might be TRBD1 (5 bases). The last part of the DNA fits TRBJ2-7 better; the J call may be wrong. The CDR3 extends over 14 amino acids. Germline CDR1 reads GTSNPN; CDR2 reads SVGIG (reference sequence).

The chain carries TRBV4-1 and TRBJ1-1, with a possible D match to TRBD1 (5 bases). Trimming left V 0 bases short and J 6 bases short, with 11 bases between. The CDR3 runs to 14 residues. The germline V gene encodes CDR1 MGHRA and CDR2 YSYEKL. The CDR3 DNA reads as TGCGCCAGCAGCCAAGACCGGGGGAGGTCTGAAGCTTTCTTT. Its protein product is CASSQDRGRSEAFF.

This clonotype was detected a few times. This sequence joins TRBV7-3 and TRBJ2-7; 13 bases match TRBD2. Germline V gene sequence: CDR1 SGHTA, CDR2 FQGTGA. This CDR3 spans 14 amino acids. The V and J ends lost 5 bases and 7 bases, in that order; junction bases with no gene match: 5. The CDR3 reads CASSHGLAGDEQYF. CDR3 sequence (DNA): TGTGCCAGCAGCCATGGACTAGCGGGAGATGAGCAGTACTTC. Complete variable domain (other parts from reference TRBV7-3 and TRBJ2-7): GAGVSQTPSNKVTEKGKYVELRCDPISGHTALYWYRQSLGQGPEFLIYFQGTGAADDSGLPNDRFFAVRPEGSVSTLKIQRTERGDSAVYLCASSHGLAGDEQYFGPGTRLTVT.

V usage is TRBV9 and J usage is TRBJ2-1; D not certain. Germline V gene sequence: CDR1 SGDLS, CDR2 YYNGEE. V was trimmed by 0 bases and J by 14 bases, leaving 21 bases between them. This CDR3 is built from 15 residues. CDR3 in amino acids: CASSVARVAGWGKFF. The CDR3 DNA reads as TGTGCCAGCAGCGTAGCTAGAGTAGCAGGATGGGGTAAGTTCTTC.

This clonotype was counted only a few times. The rearrangement links TRBV7-3 to TRBJ2-7; 14 bases are shared with TRBD2. Germline V CDR1 and CDR2: SGHTA, FQGTGA. V shed 2 bases, J shed 3 bases, and the junction held 9 bases outside the gene matches. The CDR3 covers 18 residues. CDR3 sequence: CASSLDGGTSGSIYEQYF. The CDR3 DNA reads TGTGCCAGCAGCTTAGACGGAGGGACTAGCGGGAGTATCTACGAGCAGTACTTC.

The chain recombines TRBV2 with TRBJ1-4; D is unclear. Per germline, CDR1 SNHLY and CDR2 FYNNEI. The CDR3 contains 13 residues. Deletions cut 6 bases from V and 6 bases from J, with 11 bases between. The CDR3 spells CASRDGGHEKLFF. DNA for the CDR3: TGTGCCAGCAGGGACGGCGGGCATGAAAAACTGTTTTTT.

This clonotype was seen a few times. The chain employs TRBV2 and TRBJ2-1; no firm D call. Looked up from germline, CDR1 is SNHLY and CDR2 is FYNNEI. The length of the CDR3 is 14 residues. With 6 bases removed from V and 9 bases from J, the gap between germline ends came to 18 bases. The CDR3 bases are TGTGCCAGCAGAACCGGACCCCCCGTGGGTGAGCAGTTCTTC. It yields the protein CASRTGPPVGEQFF. The whole variable domain, filled in from reference TRBV2 and TRBJ2-1, reads EPEVTQTPSHQVTQMGQEVILRCVPISNHLYFYWYRQILGQKVEFLVSFYNNEISEKSEIFDDQFSVERPDGSNFTLKIRSTKLEDSAMYFCASRTGPPVGEQFFGPGTRLTVL.

This clonotype showed up many times. V and J are TRBV5-6 and TRBJ1-1, with no clear D. The V gene lost 0 bases and the J gene lost 4 bases, with 7 bases spanning the gap. Per germline, CDR1 SGHDT and CDR2 YYEEEE. The CDR3 runs 13 residues. CDR3 coding DNA: TGTGCCAGCAGCTTGGGGTTTGGCACTGAAGCTTTCTTT. Amino acids: CASSLGFGTEAFF.

The chain recombines TRBV29-1 with TRBJ2-5, with D possibly matching TRBD2 (6 bases). Germline-derived CDR1 and CDR2 are SQVTM and ANQGSEA. V gave up 4 bases and J gave up 0 bases, with 9 bases separating them. This CDR3 comprises 13 residues. CDR3 DNA: TGCAGCGTTGTCGCGGGAAACCAAGAGACCCAGTACTTC. Protein product: CSVVAGNQETQYF.